This T cell receptor beta chain stems from a study of cytomegalovirus exposure and HLA in healthy donors. Findings of the study overall: Being productive about 90% or about 30% of the time was typical of most TCR beta V segments in an earlier analysis. Using a false discovery rate of 0.05, a later analysis showed that 16,000 or so TCR beta sequences were associated with HLA alleles.

About this clone: Antigen unknown.

The germline V gene encodes CDR1 MNHNS and CDR2 SASEGT. The CDR3 is 15 residues long. V lost 1 base and J 3 bases, leaving 11 bases between the germline ends. The primer mix had 60 Vbeta and 13 Jbeta primers. Sequencing used immunoSEQ multiplex PCR; TCRdb keeps in-frame clones, though not all of them. The data show around 100,000 clones, with 60% to 80% seen just once and roughly 5.9% held by the top ten. The sequenced sample was PBMCs. This clonotype was sampled from a man in his 60s in good health and CMV-seropositive. V and J are TRBV6-1 and TRBJ2-3; D might be TRBD1 (6 bases). CDR3 loop: CASSEEQGRTDTQYF. DNA for the CDR3: TGTGCCAGCAGTGAAGAACAGGGTAGGACAGATACGCAGTATTTT.